This entry lists 22 T cell receptor beta chains sequenced from one sample in a study of T cell responses to AZD1222 COVID-19 vaccine. Method: immunoSEQ multiplex PCR; TCRdb's copy keeps in-frame clones and lacks some. The table lists 70,000 to 90,000 clones, around 90% of them singletons. The starting material was peripheral blood, obtained on day 0 of AZD1222 vaccination. The receptor source for this set is an adult in good health.

The V call is TRBV11-2, the J call TRBJ2-3, with D possibly being TRBD2 (7 bases). Germline CDR1 SGHAT, CDR2 FQNNGV. The CDR3 is 15 residues long. Trimming took off 8 bases at V and 4 bases at J, with 19 bases between the two ends. The CDR3 sequence is CASSPTGGLSDTQYF. DNA for the CDR3: TGTGCCAGCTCCCCGACCGGGGGGCTATCAGATACGCAGTATTTT.

The V call is TRBV7-9, the J call TRBJ2-1, with TRBD2 matching over 10 bases. The J segment lost 2 bases and the V segment lost 3 bases, leaving 4 bases of the junction unmatched. CDR3 size: 16 residues. CDR1 and CDR2 (germline): SEHNR, FQNEAQ (reference sequence). As DNA, the CDR3 is TGTGCCAGCAGCTTGTTTAGCGGGAGGACCTACAATGAGCAGTTCTTC. It codes for CASSLFSGRTYNEQFF.

J is TRBJ1-5 and V is TRBV19, with 12 bases lining up with TRBD1. CDR1 is LNHDA, CDR2 SQIVND, per germline (reference sequence). This CDR3 is 16 amino acids long. V was pared by 6 bases and J by 5 bases, with 8 bases of the junction left unmatched. CDR3 DNA sequence: TGTGCCAGTAGCCTAAGCGGGACAGGGGGCTATCAGCCCCAGCATTTT. Translation: CASSLSGTGGYQPQHF.

The rearrangement uses TRBV7-8 and TRBJ2-3; 8 bases map to TRBD2. This CDR3 has 17 residues. After removal of 2 bases from V and 2 bases from J, the junction contained 9 bases not matched to a gene. Germline V gives CDR1 SGHVS, CDR2 FQNEAQ. The DNA of the CDR3 is TGTGCCAGCAGCTTAATAAGCGGGGGCTCCTTCACAGATACGCAGTATTTT. Residues: CASSLISGGSFTDTQYF.

The chain joins TRBV6-5 to TRBJ1-1; D might be TRBD1 (6 bases). CDR1 MNHEY and CDR2 SVGAGI come from the germline V gene. The V end was cut by 7 bases, the J end by 0 bases, with 9 bases between. The CDR3 length is 13 residues. The CDR3 spells CASKGGLNTEAFF. CDR3 nucleotide sequence: TGTGCCAGCAAAGGGGGGCTGAACACTGAAGCTTTCTTT.

This clone was recorded once. The CDR3 nucleotides read TGTGCCAGCAGCCCCGGAACGTACTCTGGAAACACCATATATTTT. It translates to CASSPGTYSGNTIYF. The chain employs TRBV9 and TRBJ1-3; D is unclear. Germline V gene lookup returns CDR1 SGDLS and CDR2 YYNGEE. Trimming pared 4 bases from V and 0 bases from J, leaving 11 bases between. The CDR3 extends over 15 amino acids.

CDR3 bases: TGTGCCAGCAAAAGGACAGACTACAATGAGCAGTTCTTC. Translated: CASKRTDYNEQFF. This sequence joins TRBV5-4 and TRBJ2-1; TRBD1 is a possible D gene (6 bases). V shed 6 bases and J shed 3 bases, with 10 bases lying between them. The CDR3 consists of 13 residues. Germline CDR1 and CDR2: SGHNT and YYREEE (reference sequence).

V and J are TRBV2 and TRBJ2-1, with 10 bases aligning to TRBD1. Germline CDR1 SNHLY, CDR2 FYNNEI. The CDR3 length is 13 residues. V lost 8 bases and J lost 6; bases outside the gene matches: 4. The CDR3 sequence is CASGGTGVNEQFF. The CDR3 coding sequence is TGTGCCAGCGGCGGGACAGGGGTCAATGAGCAGTTCTTC.

The V call is TRBV29-1, the J call TRBJ2-1; no clear D gene. CDR1 is SQVTM, CDR2 ANQGSEA, per germline. V lost 7 bases to trimming and J lost 7 bases, with 8 bases between them. The CDR3 is made up of 10 amino acids. The CDR3 loop is CSAQINEQFF. CDR3 sequence (DNA): TGCAGCGCCCAAATAAATGAGCAGTTCTTC.

The chain is built from TRBV18 and TRBJ2-1; 7 nucleotides match TRBD1. The V segment lost 3 bases and the J segment 6 bases; nucleotides outside the gene matches: 2. This CDR3 has 13 residues. Germline V gene lookup returns CDR1 KGHSH and CDR2 LQKENI. The DNA of the CDR3 is TGTGCCAGCTCACCCCGGGACAGCAATGAGCAGTTCTTC. Translated, it gives CASSPRDSNEQFF.

V is TRBV5-6 and J is TRBJ2-1, with 8 bases fitting TRBD1. The CDR3 contains 13 residues. Germline lookup yields CDR1 SGHDT and CDR2 YYEEEE. V shed 0 bases and J 8 bases; nucleotides not matched to a gene: 1. CDR3 region: CASSLVQGDEQFF. Here the CDR3 DNA reads TGTGCCAGCAGCTTGGTACAGGGGGATGAGCAGTTCTTC.

V is TRBV23-1 and J is TRBJ2-2; D uncertain. TRBV23-1 qualifies as an ORF whose function is uncertain. This CDR3 has 14 amino acids. The ends were cut back, 0 bases at V and 6 bases at J, with 8 bases in the middle. Written as DNA, the CDR3 is TGCGCCAGCAGTCAATCGGTAGGGTCCGGGGAGCTGTTTTTT. Its translation: CASSQSVGSGELFF.

V and J are TRBV6-1 and TRBJ2-6; D ambiguous. The germline V gene encodes CDR1 MNHNS and CDR2 SASEGT. CDR3 size: 17 residues. Trimming took 0 bases from V and 0 from J, leaving 9 bases between them. In DNA, the CDR3 is TGTGCCAGCAGTGAAGCGCTTTGGCTCTCTGGGGCCAACGTCCTGACTTTC. Translating gives CASSEALWLSGANVLTF.

In DNA form, the CDR3 reads TGTGCCAGCAGGGGGGATTCACCCCTCCACTTT. This translates into CASRGDSPLHF. V and J are TRBV7-9 and TRBJ1-6; TRBD1 might be the D (5 bases). Looked up from germline, CDR1 is SEHNR and CDR2 is FQNEAQ (reference sequence). The CDR3 consists of 11 residues. The V end lost 6 bases, the J end lost 8 bases, and 5 bases lay between the germline ends.

CDR3 DNA sequence: TGTGCCAGCGGGGGCAGTGAGACAGATACGCAGTATTTT. As protein: CASGGSETDTQYF. The V call is TRBV6-5, the J call TRBJ2-3; perhaps TRBD1 as D (6 bases). The CDR3 covers 13 residues. Germline V lookup: CDR1 MNHEY, CDR2 SVGAGI. Trimming removed 8 bases at V and 3 bases at J, with 12 bases between.

This sequence joins TRBV7-9 and TRBJ2-7; 9 bases are shared with TRBD2. CDR3 size: 13 residues. V dropped 3 bases and J dropped 7; count of bases not matched to a gene: 4. Germline values: CDR1 SEHNR, CDR2 FQNEAQ (reference sequence). Here the CDR3 reads CASSFMTSGEQYF. The CDR3 region has the DNA TGTGCCAGCAGCTTTATGACTAGCGGTGAGCAGTACTTC. The variable domain in full, with the rest retrieved from reference TRBV7-9 and TRBJ2-7, is DTGVSQNPRHKITKRGQNVTFRCDPISEHNRLYWYRQTLGQGPEFLTYFQNEAQLEKSRLLSDRFSAERPKGSFSTLEIQRTEQGDSAMYLCASSFMTSGEQYFGPGTRLTVT.

The J gene is TRBJ2-7, the V gene TRBV19; 11 bases match TRBD2. Germline values: CDR1 LNHDA, CDR2 SQIVND (reference sequence). The V and J ends lost 3 bases and 2 bases, in that order; junction bases with no gene match: 9. The length of the CDR3 is 17 residues. CDR3 region: CASSIKRLAGPPYEQYF. The CDR3 DNA reads TGTGCCAGTAGTATCAAACGACTAGCGGGACCGCCCTACGAGCAGTACTTC.

The chain recombines TRBV7-8 with TRBJ2-1; D is ambiguous. Germline V gene sequence: CDR1 SGHVS, CDR2 FQNEAQ. V was clipped by 7 bases and J by 0 bases, with 13 bases between them. This CDR3 is built from 15 residues. The CDR3 here is CASNDLNPSYNEQFF. The CDR3 region has the DNA TGTGCCAGCAACGACTTGAACCCCTCCTACAATGAGCAGTTCTTC.

This chain joins TRBV7-9 and TRBJ1-1, with D unresolved. Germline V CDR1 and CDR2: SEHNR, FQNEAQ (reference sequence). CDR3 length equals 12 residues. Trimming took 1 base from V and 7 from J, leaving 7 bases between them. The CDR3 is CASSLGSIEAFF. The CDR3 coding sequence is TGTGCCAGCAGCTTAGGTTCGATTGAAGCTTTCTTT.

The chain couples TRBV6-5 to TRBJ1-4; 7 nucleotides align to TRBD1. After removal of 4 bases from V and 6 bases from J, the junction contained 5 bases not matched to a gene. The germline V gene has CDR1 MNHEY and CDR2 SVGAGI. This CDR3 is 14 amino acids long. The CDR3: CASSFDRDYEKLFF. The CDR3 nucleotides are TGTGCCAGCAGTTTTGACAGGGACTATGAAAAACTGTTTTTT.

J is TRBJ1-1 and V is TRBV6-5, with D possibly matching TRBD1 (6 bases). Between the trimmed V and J ends, which lost 6 bases and 4 bases, there was a span of 18 bases. CDR1 is MNHEY and CDR2 is SVGAGI in the germline V gene. The CDR3 has 15 amino acids. The CDR3 coding sequence is TGTGCCAGCAGAAAACACAGGGAAGCGACCACTGAAGCTTTCTTT. Its protein product is CASRKHREATTEAFF.

The chain joins TRBV19 to TRBJ1-6; tentatively, D is TRBD1 (6 bases). Germline V gene lookup returns CDR1 LNHDA and CDR2 SQIVND (reference sequence). Trimming stripped 5 bases from V and 5 bases from J, with 13 bases between. This CDR3 is built from 15 residues. Here the CDR3 reads CASSSGGGDNSPLHF. CDR3 nucleotide sequence: TGTGCCAGTAGTTCCGGGGGGGGCGATAATTCACCCCTCCACTTT.